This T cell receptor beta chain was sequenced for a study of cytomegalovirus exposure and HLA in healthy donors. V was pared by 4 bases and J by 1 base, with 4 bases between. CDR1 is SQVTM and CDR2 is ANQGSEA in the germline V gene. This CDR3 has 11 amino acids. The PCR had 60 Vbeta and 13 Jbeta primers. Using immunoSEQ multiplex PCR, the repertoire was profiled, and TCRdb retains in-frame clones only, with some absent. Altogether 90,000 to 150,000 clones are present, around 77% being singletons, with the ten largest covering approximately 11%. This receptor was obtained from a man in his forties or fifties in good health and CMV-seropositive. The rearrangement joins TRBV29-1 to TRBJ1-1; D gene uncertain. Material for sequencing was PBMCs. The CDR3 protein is CSVARNTEAFF. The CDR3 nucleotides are TGCAGCGTTGCCAGGAACACTGAAGCTTTCTTT.